The 10 T cell receptor beta chains in this list originate from one sample, sequenced in a study of shared clonotypes between healthy human individuals. The naive CD8 population came from CD45RO-negative cells selected for CCR7, without terminally differentiated effector memory CD45RA+ cells. Sequencing was performed with immunoSEQ multiplex PCR; in TCRdb, only in-frame clones are kept and a portion is missing. The sample contains 800,000 or so clones, about 97% of which appear only once. Input material: naive CD8+ T cells sorted from blood. These TCRs come from a man aged 30 to 39 in good health.

V usage is TRBV11-2 and J usage is TRBJ1-1, with 9 positions matching TRBD1. V shed 6 bases and J 3 bases; nucleotides not matched to a gene: 5. Per germline, CDR1 SGHAT and CDR2 FQNNGV. The CDR3 consists of 14 residues. The CDR3 nucleotides are TGTGCCAGCAGTTCGGACAGGGGCGACACTGAAGCTTTCTTT. This sequence encodes CASSSDRGDTEAFF.

This clone was observed once. Here the CDR3 reads CASSFRRELPYNEQFF. Here the CDR3 DNA reads TGTGCCAGCAGCTTCCGGCGGGAGTTACCTTACAATGAGCAGTTCTTC. The chain joins TRBV7-6 to TRBJ2-1, with TRBD2 matching 7 bases. V was clipped by 3 bases and J by 4 bases; unmatched bases: 9. This CDR3 contains 16 residues. CDR1 and CDR2 from the germline V gene are SGHVS and FNYEAQ.

The chain recombines TRBV25-1 with TRBJ2-7, with 7 bases that match TRBD2. Germline trimming cut 2 bases from V and 1 base from J; bases unmatched to any gene: 5. Germline assignment: CDR1 MGHDK and CDR2 SYGVNS. The CDR3 runs to 15 residues. In DNA form, the CDR3 reads TGTGCCAGCAGTGAAGGGACTACCCGATCCTACGAGCAGTACTTC. Its protein is CASSEGTTRSYEQYF.

V gene TRBV4-1 combines with J gene TRBJ1-2; D is unresolved. This CDR3 has 16 amino acids. Germline lookup yields CDR1 MGHRA and CDR2 YSYEKL. The ends were cut back, 0 bases at V and 2 bases at J, with 13 bases in the middle. The CDR3 nucleotides read TGCGCCAGCAGCCAAGAAAGTAGGGCGGTAAACTATGGCTACACCTTC. This translates into CASSQESRAVNYGYTF.

The V gene is TRBV7-9, the J gene TRBJ2-7; 9 bases match TRBD1. Germline values: CDR1 SEHNR, CDR2 FQNEAQ (reference sequence). There are 14 residues in the CDR3. V lost 4 bases to trimming and J lost 5 bases; unmatched junction nucleotides: 6. The CDR3 sequence is CASSSGQGVHEQYF. DNA for the CDR3: TGTGCCAGCAGCTCGGGACAGGGTGTACACGAGCAGTACTTC.

This chain connects TRBV27 to TRBJ2-7; D gene unclear. The CDR3 is 13 residues long. The V gene lost 2 bases and the J gene lost 7 bases, with 12 bases spanning the gap. CDR1 is MNHEY, CDR2 SMNVEV, per germline (reference sequence). DNA of the CDR3: TGTGCCAGCAGTTTAGGGTCGCTAGGAGAGCAGTACTTC. This sequence encodes CASSLGSLGEQYF.

V usage is TRBV5-5 and J usage is TRBJ1-5; 8 nucleotides agree with TRBD1. The germline CDR1 and CDR2 sequences are SGHKS and YYEKEE (reference sequence). The CDR3 totals 17 residues. After removal of 0 bases from V and 5 bases from J, the junction contained 10 bases not matched to a gene. The CDR3 here is CASSLVDRVGFDQPQHF. The CDR3 DNA sequence: TGTGCCAGCAGCTTGGTGGACAGGGTGGGGTTCGATCAGCCCCAGCATTTT.

With respect to this clone: The sample holds other DNA sequences that translate to the same CDR3. CDR3: CSVAANTGELFF. The CDR3 nucleotides read TGCAGCGTTGCAGCGAACACCGGGGAGCTGTTTTTT. V gene TRBV29-1 combines with J gene TRBJ2-2, with no clear D. Per germline, CDR1 SQVTM and CDR2 ANQGSEA. The CDR3 is 12 amino acids. V lost 4 bases and J 0 bases, leaving 3 bases between the germline ends.

The chain joins TRBV29-1 to TRBJ2-7; D is possibly TRBD1 or TRBD2 (5 bases each). Germline V gene data show CDR1 as SQVTM and CDR2 as ANQGSEA. There are 12 residues in the CDR3. Between the trimmed V and J ends, which lost 4 bases and 6 bases, there was a span of 13 bases. This CDR3 is CSVVQSRGEQYF. The CDR3 coding sequence is TGCAGCGTTGTACAGTCGAGGGGCGAGCAGTACTTC.

This clone was observed once. The chain uses TRBV11-2 and TRBJ2-1, with TRBD2 matching over 10 bases. V shed 6 bases, J shed 3 bases, and the junction held 5 bases outside the gene matches. In germline, CDR1 is SGHAT, CDR2 FQNNGV. This CDR3 has 15 amino acids. The CDR3 loop reads CASRGTSDFYNEQFF. CDR3 bases: TGTGCCAGCAGGGGGACTAGCGACTTCTACAATGAGCAGTTCTTC. Using reference TRBV11-2 and TRBJ2-1 for the parts outside the CDR3, the full variable domain is EAGVAQSPRYKIIEKRQSVAFWCNPISGHATLYWYQQILGQGPKLLIQFQNNGVVDDSQLPKDRFSAERLKGVDSTLKIQPAKLEDSAVYLCASRGTSDFYNEQFFGPGTRLTVL.